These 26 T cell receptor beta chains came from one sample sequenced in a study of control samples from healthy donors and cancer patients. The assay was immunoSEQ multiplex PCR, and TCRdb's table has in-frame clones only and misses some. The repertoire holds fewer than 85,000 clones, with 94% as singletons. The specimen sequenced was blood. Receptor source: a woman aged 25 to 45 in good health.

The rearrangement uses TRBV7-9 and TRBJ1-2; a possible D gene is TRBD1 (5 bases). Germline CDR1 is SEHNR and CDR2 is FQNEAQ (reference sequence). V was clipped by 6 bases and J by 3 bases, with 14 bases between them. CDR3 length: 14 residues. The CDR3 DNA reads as TGTGCCAGCAGAAAACAGGAATCCGACTATGGCTACACCTTC. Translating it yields CASRKQESDYGYTF.

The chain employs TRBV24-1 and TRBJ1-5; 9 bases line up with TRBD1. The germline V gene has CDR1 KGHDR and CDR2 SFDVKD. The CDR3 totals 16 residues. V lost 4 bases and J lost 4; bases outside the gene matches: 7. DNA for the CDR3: TGTGCCACCAGTGAAAGCCGGACAGGGGAGAATCAGCCCCAGCATTTT. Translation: CATSESRTGENQPQHF.

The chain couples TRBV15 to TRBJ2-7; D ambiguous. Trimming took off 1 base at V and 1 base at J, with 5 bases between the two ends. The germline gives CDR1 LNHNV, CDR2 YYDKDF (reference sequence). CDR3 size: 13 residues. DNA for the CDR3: TGTGCCACCAGCAGAGTAAAGTCCTACGAGCAGTACTTC. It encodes CATSRVKSYEQYF. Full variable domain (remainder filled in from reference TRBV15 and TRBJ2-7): DAMVIQNPRYQVTQFGKPVTLSCSQTLNHNVMYWYQQKSSQAPKLLFHYYDKDFNNEADTPDNFQSRRPNTSFCFLDIRSPGLGDTAMYLCATSRVKSYEQYFGPGTRLTVT.

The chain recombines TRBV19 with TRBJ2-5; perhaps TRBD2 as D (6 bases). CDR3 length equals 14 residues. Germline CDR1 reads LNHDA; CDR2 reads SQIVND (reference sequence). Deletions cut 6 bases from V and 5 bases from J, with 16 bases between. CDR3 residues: CASRNQGGGETQYF. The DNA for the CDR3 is TGTGCCAGTAGAAACCAGGGAGGAGGGGAGACCCAGTACTTC. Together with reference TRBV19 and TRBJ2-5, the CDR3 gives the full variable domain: DGGITQSPKYLFRKEGQNVTLSCEQNLNHDAMYWYRQDPGQGLRLIYYSQIVNDFQKGDIAEGYSVSREKKESFPLTVTSAQKNPTAFYLCASRNQGGGETQYFGPGTRLLVL.

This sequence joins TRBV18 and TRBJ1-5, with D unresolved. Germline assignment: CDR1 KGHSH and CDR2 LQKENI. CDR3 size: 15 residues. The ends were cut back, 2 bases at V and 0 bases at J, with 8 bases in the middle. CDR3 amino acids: CASSPDRDSNQPQHF. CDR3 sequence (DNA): TGTGCCAGCTCACCAGATAGGGATAGCAATCAGCCCCAGCATTTT.

The chain's CDR3 is CASRVDPNTEAFF. The CDR3 region has the DNA TGCGCCTCTAGGGTTGATCCGAACACTGAAGCTTTCTTT. The chain joins TRBV23-1 to TRBJ1-1; D ambiguous. TRBV23-1 is labeled an ORF, and its function is uncertain. This CDR3 comprises 13 residues. Between the trimmed V and J ends, which lost 11 bases and 1 base, there was a span of 14 bases.

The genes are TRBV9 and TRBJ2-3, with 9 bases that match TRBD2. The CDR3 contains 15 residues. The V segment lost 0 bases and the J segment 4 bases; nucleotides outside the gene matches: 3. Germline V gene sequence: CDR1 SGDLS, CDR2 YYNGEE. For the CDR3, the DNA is TGTGCCAGCAGCGTAGGAGCGGGGGGCGCAGATACGCAGTATTTT. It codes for CASSVGAGGADTQYF.

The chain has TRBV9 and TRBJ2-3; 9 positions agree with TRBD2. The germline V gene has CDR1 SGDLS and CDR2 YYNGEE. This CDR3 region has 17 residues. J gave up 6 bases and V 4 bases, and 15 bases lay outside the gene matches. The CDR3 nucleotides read TGTGCCAGCAGCAACACCTCCCTGCGGGGGGGCTGGGATACGCAGTATTTT. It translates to CASSNTSLRGGWDTQYF. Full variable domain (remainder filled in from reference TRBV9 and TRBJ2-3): DSGVTQTPKHLITATGQRVTLRCSPRSGDLSVYWYQQSLDQGLQFLIQYYNGEERAKGNILERFSAQQFPDLHSELNLSSLELGDSALYFCASSNTSLRGGWDTQYFGPGTRLTVL.

The CDR3 spells CASSLSQVSAFF. CDR3 sequence (DNA): TGTGCCAGCAGTTTAAGTCAGGTATCAGCTTTCTTT. This chain uses TRBV12-3 or TRBV12-4 with TRBJ1-1; D remains ambiguous. V shed 2 bases and J shed 10 bases, with 11 bases lying between them. The CDR3 is made up of 12 amino acids.

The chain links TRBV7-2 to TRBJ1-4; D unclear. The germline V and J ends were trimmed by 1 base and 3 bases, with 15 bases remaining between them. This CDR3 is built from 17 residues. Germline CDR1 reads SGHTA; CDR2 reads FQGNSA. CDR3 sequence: CASSLGWITGSNEKLFF. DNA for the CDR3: TGTGCCAGCAGCTTAGGATGGATTACGGGGTCTAATGAAAAACTGTTTTTT.

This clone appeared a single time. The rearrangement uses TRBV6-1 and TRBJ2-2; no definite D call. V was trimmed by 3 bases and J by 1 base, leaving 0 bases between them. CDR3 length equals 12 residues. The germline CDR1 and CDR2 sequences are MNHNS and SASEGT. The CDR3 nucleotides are TGTGCCAGCAGTGAGAACACCGGGGAGCTGTTTTTT. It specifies CASSENTGELFF.

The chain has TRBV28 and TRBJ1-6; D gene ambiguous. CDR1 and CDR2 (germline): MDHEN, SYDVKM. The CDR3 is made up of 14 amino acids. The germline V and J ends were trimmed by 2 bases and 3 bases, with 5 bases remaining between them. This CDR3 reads CASSLGDYNSPLHF. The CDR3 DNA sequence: TGTGCCAGCAGTTTAGGCGACTATAATTCACCCCTCCACTTT.

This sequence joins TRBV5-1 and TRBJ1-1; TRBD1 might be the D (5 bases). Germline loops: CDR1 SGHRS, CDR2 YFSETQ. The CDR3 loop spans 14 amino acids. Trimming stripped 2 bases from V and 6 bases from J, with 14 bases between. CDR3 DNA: TGCGCCAGCAGCTTTTCAGGGTGGGACGCTGAAGCTTTCTTT. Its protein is CASSFSGWDAEAFF.

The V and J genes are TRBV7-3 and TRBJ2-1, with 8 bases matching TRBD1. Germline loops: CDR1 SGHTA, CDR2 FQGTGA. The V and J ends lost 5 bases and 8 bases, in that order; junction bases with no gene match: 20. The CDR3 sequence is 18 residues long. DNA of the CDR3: TGTGCCAGCAGCCTCGGGGCTATGACAGGGGATGTTTACGATGAGCAGTTCTTC. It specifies CASSLGAMTGDVYDEQFF.

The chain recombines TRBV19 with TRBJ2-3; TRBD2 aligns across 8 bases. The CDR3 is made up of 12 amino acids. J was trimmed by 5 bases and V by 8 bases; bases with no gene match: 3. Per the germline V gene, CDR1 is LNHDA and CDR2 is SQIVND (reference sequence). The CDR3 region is CASGTRGDTQYF. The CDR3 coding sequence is TGTGCCAGTGGGACTAGGGGAGATACGCAGTATTTT.

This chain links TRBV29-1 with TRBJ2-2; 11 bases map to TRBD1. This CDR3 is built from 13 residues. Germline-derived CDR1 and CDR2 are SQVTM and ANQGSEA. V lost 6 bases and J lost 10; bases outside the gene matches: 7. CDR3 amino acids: CSVGTGGTAELFF. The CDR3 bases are TGCAGCGTCGGGACAGGGGGAACAGCGGAGCTGTTTTTT.

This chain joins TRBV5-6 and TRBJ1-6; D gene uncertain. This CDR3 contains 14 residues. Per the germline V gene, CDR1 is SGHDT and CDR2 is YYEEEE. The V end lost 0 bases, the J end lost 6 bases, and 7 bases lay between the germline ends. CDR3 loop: CASSLGGPNSPLHF. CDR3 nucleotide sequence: TGTGCCAGCAGCTTGGGAGGACCTAATTCACCCCTCCACTTT.

CDR3: CASSERPGSSGNTIYF. For the CDR3, the DNA is TGTGCCAGCAGTGAAAGACCAGGGAGCTCTGGAAACACCATATATTTT. The genes are TRBV6-1 and TRBJ1-3, with a tentative D call TRBD1 (5 bases). Looked up from germline, CDR1 is MNHNS and CDR2 is SASEGT. The V and J ends lost 2 bases and 0 bases respectively, with 11 bases between them. CDR3 length: 16 amino acids.

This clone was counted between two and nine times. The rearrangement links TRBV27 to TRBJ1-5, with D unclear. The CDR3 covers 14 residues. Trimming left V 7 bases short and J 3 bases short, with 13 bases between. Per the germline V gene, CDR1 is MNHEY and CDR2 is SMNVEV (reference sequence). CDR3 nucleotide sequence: TGTGCCAGCAAAGAGGGAGGGCTCAATCAGCCCCAGCATTTT. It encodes CASKEGGLNQPQHF.

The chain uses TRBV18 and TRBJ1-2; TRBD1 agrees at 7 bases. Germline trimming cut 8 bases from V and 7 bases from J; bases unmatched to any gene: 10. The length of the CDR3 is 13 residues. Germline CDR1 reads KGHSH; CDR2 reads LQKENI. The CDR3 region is CASRTGREGGYTF. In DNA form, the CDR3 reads TGTGCCAGCAGGACAGGTCGTGAGGGTGGCTACACCTTC.

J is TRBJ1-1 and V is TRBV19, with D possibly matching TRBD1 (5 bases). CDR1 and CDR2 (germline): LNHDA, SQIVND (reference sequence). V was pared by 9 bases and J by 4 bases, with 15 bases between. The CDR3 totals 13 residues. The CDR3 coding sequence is TGTGCCAGCAGCAGGGTGGCCCTCACTGAAGCTTTCTTT. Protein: CASSRVALTEAFF.

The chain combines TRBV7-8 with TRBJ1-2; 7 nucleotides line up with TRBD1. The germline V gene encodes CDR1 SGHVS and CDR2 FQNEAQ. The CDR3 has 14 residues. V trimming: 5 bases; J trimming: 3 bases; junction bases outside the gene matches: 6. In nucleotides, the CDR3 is TGTGCCAGCAGCCCCACCACAGGGGACTATGGCTACACCTTC. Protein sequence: CASSPTTGDYGYTF.

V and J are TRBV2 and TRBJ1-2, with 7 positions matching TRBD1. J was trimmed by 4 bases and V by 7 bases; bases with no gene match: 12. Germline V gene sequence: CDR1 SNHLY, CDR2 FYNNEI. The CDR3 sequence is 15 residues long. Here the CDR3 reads CASTRGGTASYGYTF. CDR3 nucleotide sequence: TGTGCCAGCACCCGAGGCGGGACAGCCTCCTATGGCTACACCTTC.

The chain's CDR3 is CASTVRGSSYNSPLHF. CDR3 sequence (DNA): TGTGCCAGCACTGTACGGGGGTCGTCCTATAATTCACCCCTCCACTTT. The V gene is TRBV19, the J gene TRBJ1-6, with D possibly being TRBD1 (5 bases). Trimming stripped 9 bases from V and 1 base from J, with 16 bases between. The CDR3 length is 16 residues. Germline-derived CDR1 and CDR2 are LNHDA and SQIVND (reference sequence).

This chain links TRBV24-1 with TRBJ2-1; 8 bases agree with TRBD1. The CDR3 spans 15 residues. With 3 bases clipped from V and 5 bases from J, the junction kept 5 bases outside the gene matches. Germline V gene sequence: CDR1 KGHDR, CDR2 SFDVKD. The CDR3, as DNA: TGTGCCACCAGTGATCCAGGGGGCTATGACAATGAGCAGTTCTTC. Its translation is CATSDPGGYDNEQFF.

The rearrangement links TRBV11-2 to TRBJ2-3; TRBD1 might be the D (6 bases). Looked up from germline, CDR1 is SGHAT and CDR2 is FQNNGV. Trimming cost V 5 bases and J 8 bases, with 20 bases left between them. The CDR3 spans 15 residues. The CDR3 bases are TGTGCCAGCAGCATCGGACAGTCTGCAGGGGTTACGCAGTATTTT. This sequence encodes CASSIGQSAGVTQYF.